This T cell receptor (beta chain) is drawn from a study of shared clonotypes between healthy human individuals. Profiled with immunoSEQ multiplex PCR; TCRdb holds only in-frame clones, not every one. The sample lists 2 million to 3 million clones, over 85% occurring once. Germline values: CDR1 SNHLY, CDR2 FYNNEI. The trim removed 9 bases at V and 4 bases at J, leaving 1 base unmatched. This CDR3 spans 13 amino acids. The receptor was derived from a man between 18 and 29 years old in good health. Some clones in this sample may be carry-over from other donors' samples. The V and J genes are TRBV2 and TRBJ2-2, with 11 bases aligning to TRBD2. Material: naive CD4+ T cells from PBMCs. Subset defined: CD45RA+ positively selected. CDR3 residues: CARGTSGTGELFF. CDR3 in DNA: TGTGCCAGGGGGACTAGCGGCACCGGGGAGCTGTTTTTT.